This is a list of T cell receptor beta chains from one sample in a study of OX40 agonist ivuxolimab in advanced cancers. Sequencing was performed with immunoSEQ multiplex PCR; in TCRdb, only in-frame clones are kept and a portion is missing. The sample yields 70,000 to 95,000 clones, around 84% seen once. Source: CD4+ or CD8+ T cells sorted from blood, taken in a trial of the OX40 agonist ivuxolimab. The receptor set was obtained from an adult with an advanced solid tumor such as melanoma, head and neck, liver or kidney cancer. Each CDR3 is given with its conserved first and last residue. D genes are given only for firm matches. Clone size is not always given. Where it is, it says once, few, many or a class for expanded clones.

cdr3_length clone_size d_call j_call v_call cdr3_nt cdr3_aa
15 - - TRBJ2-1 TRBV5-1 TGCGCCAGCAGCTCGGACGGCACGCCGCTCGATGAGCAGTTCTTC CASSSDGTPLDEQFF
14 once - TRBJ1-6 TRBV2 TGTGCCAGCAGTGAAAGGCGCCTTAATTCACCCCTCCACTTT CASSERRLNSPLHF
16 few - TRBJ1-2 TRBV9 TGTGCCAGCAGCACTATGCAAGAAGGGGGAAACTATGGCTACACCTTC CASSTMQEGGNYGYTF
14 once TRBD1 TRBJ2-5 TRBV5-1 TGCGCCAGCAGACGTGGGACAGGGAAAGAGACCCAGTACTTC CASRRGTGKETQYF
11 medium-sized - TRBJ1-1 TRBV30 TGTGCCTGGAGTTGGAACACTGAAGCTTTCTTT CAWSWNTEAFF
16 few TRBD1 TRBJ2-5 TRBV5-1 TGCGCCAGCAGCCTCCTACCCCAGCAGGGGGCTGAGACCCAGTACTTC CASSLLPQQGAETQYF
16 - - TRBJ1-1 TRBV19 TGTGCCAGTAGTTTCAAGGGGGGCCTGCTGAACACTGAAGCTTTCTTT CASSFKGGLLNTEAFF
20 - TRBD1 TRBJ1-5 TRBV19 TGTGCCAGTAGTATAGACCCGTTTCGGACAGGGGGAATGAGCAATCAGCCCCAGCATTTT CASSIDPFRTGGMSNQPQHF
15 few TRBD1 TRBJ1-1 TRBV19 TGTGCCAGTAGTGCCACAGGGGCCGGGGACACTGAAGCTTTCTTT CASSATGAGDTEAFF
15 once TRBD1 TRBJ1-1 TRBV7-3 TGTGCCAGCAGCTTCCAGACAGGGATCTACACTGAAGCTTTCTTT CASSFQTGIYTEAFF
16 - TRBD1 TRBJ2-2 TRBV28 TGTGCCAGCAGCCGAGTGGGACAGGGGGCCACCGGGGAGCTGTTTTTT CASSRVGQGATGELFF
14 - TRBD1 TRBJ1-4 TRBV5-1 TGCGCCAGCAGCCCAGGGACAGGGCGTGAAAAACTGTTTTTT CASSPGTGREKLFF
16 - - TRBJ2-2 TRBV5-6 TGTGCCAGCAGCTTGGGTGACAAGGGGGGCACCGGGGAGCTGTTTTTT CASSLGDKGGTGELFF
16 - - TRBJ2-2 TRBV27 TGTGCCAGCAGTTCCGTAAGAAGGTACGGCACCGGGGAGCTGTTTTTT CASSSVRRYGTGELFF
13 - - TRBJ2-1 TRBV14 TGTGCCAGCAGCCAAGCCCAGGGAGGGGGGAAGTTCTTC CASSQAQGGGKFF
15 once TRBD1 TRBJ1-4 TRBV7-9 TGTGCCAGCAGCTTAACCCAGGGGGCTAATGAAAAACTGTTTTTT CASSLTQGANEKLFF
16 - - TRBJ1-1 TRBV5-4 TGTGCCAGCAGCCCGCAGCTCAAAGACCTGAACACTGAAGCTTTCTTT CASSPQLKDLNTEAFF
17 - - TRBJ1-5 TRBV7-9 TGTGCCAGCAGCTTAGTCCTGACAGAAAATAGCAATCAGCCCCAGCATTTT CASSLVLTENSNQPQHF
15 - - TRBJ1-1 TRBV19 TGTGCCAGTAGGAGGGGACGGGGAAGGACCACTGAAGCTTTCTTT CASRRGRGRTTEAFF
14 - TRBD1 TRBJ1-4 TRBV6-5 TGTGCCAGCAGTTACTCGACAGGGTATGAAAAACTGTTTTTT CASSYSTGYEKLFF
17 - - TRBJ1-4 TRBV7-9 TGTGCCAGCAGCTATGGTAGATTGGGCAGGACAAATGAAAAACTGTTTTTT CASSYGRLGRTNEKLFF
16 once - TRBJ1-6 TRBV15 TGTGCCACCAGCCGTGTCAAGACAGGTTTGGGTTCACCCCTCCACTTT CATSRVKTGLGSPLHF
16 - - TRBJ2-2 TRBV9 TGTGCCAGCAGCGTAGATCAGGCAACGAACACCGGGGAGCTGTTTTTT CASSVDQATNTGELFF
16 - - TRBJ2-5 TRBV5-1 TGCGCCAGCAGCGCGGTGACCCACGGGGGCCAAGAGACCCAGTACTTC CASSAVTHGGQETQYF
15 - - TRBJ2-3 TRBV10-1 TGCGCCAGCAGTGAGTCCTGGGGTCGGACAGATACGCAGTATTTT CASSESWGRTDTQYF
13 few - TRBJ1-2 TRBV28 TGTGCCAGCAGTAAATTCGCTTTGGATGGCTACACCTTC CASSKFALDGYTF
12 - - TRBJ1-6 TRBV2 TGTGCCAGCAGGGACACCAATTCACCCCTCCACTTT CASRDTNSPLHF
14 few - TRBJ1-2 TRBV30 TGTGCCTGGAGCGCACGTAGGGGGAAATATGGCTACACCTTC CAWSARRGKYGYTF
15 - - TRBJ1-5 TRBV5-4 TGTGCCAGCAGCCATTATCGACAGGGCAATCAGCCCCAGCATTTT CASSHYRQGNQPQHF
15 once TRBD1 TRBJ2-7 TRBV6-5 TGTGCCAGCAGGAGAGACAGGGTAGGGAACTACGAGCAGTACTTC CASRRDRVGNYEQYF
14 - - TRBJ1-5 TRBV19 TGTGCCAGTAGTATACCGGGTCTCAATCAGCCCCAGCATTTT CASSIPGLNQPQHF
17 - - TRBJ2-6 TRBV2 TGTGCCAGCAGTGATCTCGCATTGGACTCTGGGGCCAACGTCCTGACTTTC CASSDLALDSGANVLTF
16 - TRBD1 TRBJ2-3 TRBV2 TGTGCCAGCAGCGCTTCCGGGACAGGGGGTACAGATACGCAGTATTTT CASSASGTGGTDTQYF
14 - TRBD1 TRBJ2-2 TRBV7-2 TGTGCCAGCAGCTTCCCAGGGGGCTGGGGGGAGCTGTTTTTT CASSFPGGWGELFF
15 - - TRBJ2-1 TRBV28 TGTGCCAGCAGCTCCCGGACTTCCAACCCTAATGAGCAGTTCTTC CASSSRTSNPNEQFF
13 - - TRBJ2-2 TRBV5-1 TGCGCCAGCAGCTTACAGAACACCGGGGAGCTGTTTTTT CASSLQNTGELFF
18 - - TRBJ1-1 TRBV21-1 TGTGCCAGCTGCCTAAATCGGGACAGAAGGCGACTGGACACTGAAGCTTTCTTT CASCLNRDRRRLDTEAFF
15 - - TRBJ1-2 TRBV19 TGTGCCAGTAGTACCTCGGGGGGCGCCTCCTATGGCTACACCTTC CASSTSGGASYGYTF
14 - TRBD1 TRBJ1-1 TRBV5-1 TGCGCCAGCAGCTTAAATACAGGGGGCAGAGAAGCTTTCTTT CASSLNTGGREAFF